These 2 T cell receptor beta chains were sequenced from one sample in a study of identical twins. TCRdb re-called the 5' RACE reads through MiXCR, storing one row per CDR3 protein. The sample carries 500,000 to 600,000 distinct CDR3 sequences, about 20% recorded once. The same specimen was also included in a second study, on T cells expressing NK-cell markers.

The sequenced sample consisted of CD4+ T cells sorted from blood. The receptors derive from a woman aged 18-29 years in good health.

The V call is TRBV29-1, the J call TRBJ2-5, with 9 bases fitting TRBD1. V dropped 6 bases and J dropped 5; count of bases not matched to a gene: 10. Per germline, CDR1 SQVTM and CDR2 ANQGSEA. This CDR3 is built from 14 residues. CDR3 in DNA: TGCAGCGTGCAACAGGGGGCTGGGGCTGAGACCCAGTACTTC. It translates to CSVQQGAGAETQYF.

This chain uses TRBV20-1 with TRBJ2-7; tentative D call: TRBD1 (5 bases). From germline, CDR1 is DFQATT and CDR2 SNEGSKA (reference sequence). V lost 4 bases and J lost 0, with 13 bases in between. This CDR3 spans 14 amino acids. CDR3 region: CSATLAGSSYEQYF. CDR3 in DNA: TGCAGTGCTACCTTGGCAGGGTCCTCCTACGAGCAGTACTTC.